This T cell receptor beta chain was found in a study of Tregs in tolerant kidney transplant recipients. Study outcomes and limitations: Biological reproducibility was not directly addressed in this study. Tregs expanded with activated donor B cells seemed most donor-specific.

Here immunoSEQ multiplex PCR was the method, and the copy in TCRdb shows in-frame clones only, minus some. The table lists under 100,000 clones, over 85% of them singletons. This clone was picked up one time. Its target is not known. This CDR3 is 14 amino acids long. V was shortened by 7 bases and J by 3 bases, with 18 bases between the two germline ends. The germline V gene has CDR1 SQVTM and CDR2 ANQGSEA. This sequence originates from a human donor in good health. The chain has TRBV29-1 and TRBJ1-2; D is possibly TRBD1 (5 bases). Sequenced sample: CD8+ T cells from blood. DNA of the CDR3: TGCAGCGCTACCGGGACTCAATTTGACTATGGCTACACCTTC. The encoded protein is CSATGTQFDYGYTF.